The 17 T cell receptor beta chains reported below all come from one sample, sequenced in a study of graft-versus-host responses after intestinal transplantation. Some clones are missing from TCRdb's copy, which holds only in-frame ones; the method was immunoSEQ multiplex PCR. Of over 85,000 clones in the sample, over 85% were seen once. The antigens of these receptors remain unknown. The sequencing here drew on unstimulated CD8+ T cells sorted from spleen or lymph node cells, taken before intestinal transplant. All receptors derive from a human donor who received an intestinal transplant.

The J gene is TRBJ2-4, the V gene TRBV27, with unresolved D. Trimming took 0 bases from V and 7 from J, leaving 10 bases between them. This CDR3 comprises 14 residues. Germline V gene sequence: CDR1 MNHEY, CDR2 SMNVEV (reference sequence). CDR3 in amino acids: CASSLSGPMNIQYF. In DNA, the CDR3 is TGTGCCAGCAGTTTATCTGGCCCCATGAACATTCAGTACTTC.

The genes are TRBV28 and TRBJ1-5; possibly TRBD1 for D (5 bases). The V and J ends lost 2 bases and 0 bases respectively, with 8 bases between them. CDR3 length: 15 amino acids. CDR1 is MDHEN, CDR2 SYDVKM, per germline. The CDR3 loop reads CASSLGGHSNQPQHF. DNA of the CDR3: TGTGCCAGCAGTTTAGGCGGACATAGCAATCAGCCCCAGCATTTT.

The chain employs TRBV4-1 and TRBJ2-5; D is unresolved. Trimming shortened V by 4 bases and J by 4 bases, and 10 bases separated the two germline ends. CDR1 is MGHRA and CDR2 is YSYEKL in the germline V gene. This CDR3 is built from 13 residues. CDR3: CASSLLPGETQYF. Here the CDR3 DNA reads TGCGCCAGCAGCCTCCTCCCGGGAGAGACCCAGTACTTC.

The chain combines TRBV2 with TRBJ1-1; D is possibly TRBD1 (6 bases). V lost 6 bases to trimming and J lost 0 bases, with 8 bases between them. The CDR3 extends over 13 amino acids. CDR1 is SNHLY and CDR2 is FYNNEI in the germline V gene. The CDR3 bases are TGTGCCAGCAGGGACAGCATGAACACTGAAGCTTTCTTT. Amino acid sequence: CASRDSMNTEAFF.

The chain is built from TRBV4-1 and TRBJ1-1, with D uncertain. The V gene lost 4 bases and the J gene lost 1 base, with 10 bases spanning the gap. CDR1 is MGHRA, CDR2 YSYEKL, per germline. CDR3 size: 14 residues. The CDR3 DNA follows: TGCGCCAGCAGCCCCGGGTGGGGGAACACTGAAGCTTTCTTT. Amino acid sequence: CASSPGWGNTEAFF.

The chain combines TRBV6-5 with TRBJ2-7, with 10 bases fitting TRBD2. The CDR3 runs 14 residues. V shed 2 bases, J shed 6 bases, and the junction held 4 bases outside the gene matches. Germline CDR1 and CDR2: MNHEY and SVGAGI. CDR3 residues: CASSYRASGGEQYF. The CDR3 DNA reads as TGTGCCAGCAGTTACAGAGCTAGCGGGGGCGAGCAGTACTTC.

The gene calls are TRBV7-9 and TRBJ2-1; TRBD2 agrees at 10 bases. The ends lost 1 base at V and 5 bases at J; junction bases unmatched: 5. Germline CDR1 reads SEHNR; CDR2 reads FQNEAQ (reference sequence). This CDR3 is built from 16 residues. CDR3 loop: CASSLVGLAVDNEQFF. The CDR3, as DNA: TGTGCCAGCAGCTTAGTTGGACTAGCGGTAGACAATGAGCAGTTCTTC.

The chain is built from TRBV9 and TRBJ2-2; 7 bases line up with TRBD1. V lost 3 bases, J lost 3 bases, and 11 bases stayed unmatched. The germline gives CDR1 SGDLS, CDR2 YYNGEE. There are 17 residues in the CDR3. CDR3 amino acids: CASSAPTGVGDTGELFF. In DNA form, the CDR3 reads TGTGCCAGCAGCGCACCCACAGGGGTTGGAGACACCGGGGAGCTGTTTTTT.

This clone was counted between two and nine times. J is TRBJ1-2 and V is TRBV12-5; D might be TRBD1 (5 bases). CDR3 length: 15 residues. V lost 2 bases to trimming and J lost 8 bases, with 18 bases between them. Germline V gene sequence: CDR1 LGHNT, CDR2 FRNRAP. CDR3 nucleotide sequence: TGTGCTAGTGGTTTGTTGGGGGGTGGGATGAGAGGCTACACCTTC. The encoded protein is CASGLLGGGMRGYTF.

This chain joins TRBV27 and TRBJ1-1, with TRBD1 identical over 7 bases. J gave up 0 bases and V 5 bases, and 9 bases lay outside the gene matches. The length of the CDR3 is 16 residues. Germline V gene sequence: CDR1 MNHEY, CDR2 SMNVEV (reference sequence). The CDR3 bases are TGTGCCAGCAGTCCGCAACAGGGGTTACTGAACACTGAAGCTTTCTTT. It is translated as CASSPQQGLLNTEAFF.

This chain connects TRBV7-2 to TRBJ1-2; D gene unclear. The germline V and J ends were trimmed by 3 bases and 1 base, with 6 bases remaining between them. There are 13 residues in the CDR3. Germline V gene lookup returns CDR1 SGHTA and CDR2 FQGNSA. The CDR3 sequence is CASSFEDNYGYTF. CDR3 coding DNA: TGTGCCAGCAGCTTTGAGGATAACTATGGCTACACCTTC.

The sample holds one count of this clone. The chain carries TRBV7-9 and TRBJ2-1, with a weak D call TRBD2 (5 bases). CDR3 size: 15 residues. Germline V CDR1 and CDR2: SEHNR, FQNEAQ (reference sequence). The V end lost 8 bases, the J end lost 4 bases, and 18 bases lay between the germline ends. DNA of the CDR3: TGTGCCAGCGAGGACTCCGACGACAATTACAATGAGCAGTTCTTC. Translation gives CASEDSDDNYNEQFF.

This chain joins TRBV7-8 and TRBJ2-1; D is possibly TRBD2 (6 bases). The CDR3 has 15 residues. The germline gives CDR1 SGHVS, CDR2 FQNEAQ. V was shortened by 2 bases and J by 3 bases, with 11 bases between the two germline ends. The CDR3 protein is CASSLKGLNYNEQFF. Written as DNA, the CDR3 is TGTGCCAGCAGCTTAAAGGGACTCAACTACAATGAGCAGTTCTTC.

The chain uses TRBV5-1 and TRBJ1-1, with D perhaps matching TRBD1 (5 bases). V was clipped by 0 bases and J by 1 base, with 7 bases between them. Germline V lookup: CDR1 SGHRS, CDR2 YFSETQ. This CDR3 is 14 amino acids long. CDR3 bases: TGCGCCAGCAGCTTGGCCGGGGCGAACACTGAAGCTTTCTTT. It translates to CASSLAGANTEAFF.

CDR3 sequence: CASSQETGRGYTF. The CDR3 nucleotides are TGCGCCAGCAGCCAAGAGACAGGGCGAGGCTACACCTTC. The chain joins TRBV4-1 to TRBJ1-2, with 7 bases lining up with TRBD1. Germline assignment: CDR1 MGHRA and CDR2 YSYEKL. J lost 8 bases, V lost 0 bases, and 3 bases had no gene match. This CDR3 has 13 residues.

The chain recombines TRBV10-1 with TRBJ1-1, with D possibly matching TRBD1 (5 bases). There are 13 residues in the CDR3. Germline V gene lookup returns CDR1 WNHNN and CDR2 SYGVQD (reference sequence). V gave up 3 bases and J gave up 4 bases, with 9 bases separating them. CDR3 sequence reads: CASSDRQFTEAFF. The CDR3 coding sequence is TGCGCCAGCAGTGACAGACAGTTCACTGAAGCTTTCTTT.

The CDR3 nucleotides are TGTGCCAGCAGCCTCGGGACAGTCTATGGCTACACCTTC. Amino acids: CASSLGTVYGYTF. The chain is built from TRBV28 and TRBJ1-2; 7 bases line up with TRBD1. Germline CDR1 MDHEN, CDR2 SYDVKM. V was pared by 6 bases and J by 4 bases, with 5 bases of the junction left unmatched. The CDR3 contains 13 residues.